This T cell receptor (beta chain) was found in a study of blood T cell repertoires in COVID-19. Study context: The origin of the acute and convalescent COVID-19 samples was the United States, Italy and Spain. The analysed material was cDNA or gDNA that came from T cells, B-cell-depleted T cells, or PBMCs.

Residents of over 20 US areas, aged roughly 18 to 89 years, made up the participants. Clinical history as reported by participants underpinned cohort assignment. Only in-frame clones appear in the TCRdb table, and some are missing; sequencing was by immunoSEQ multiplex PCR. The data contain hundreds of thousands of clones, over 80% of them seen just once; the ten biggest clones take up about 2.5%. This clonotype was sampled from a woman in her thirties with acute COVID-19. The material sequenced was PBMCs or T cells enriched from blood (not recorded which).

The CDR3 nucleotides read TGCGCCAGCAGCCCCGGGACTAGCAAAAATGAGCAGTTCTTC. Protein product: CASSPGTSKNEQFF. The chain has TRBV5-1 and TRBJ2-1; TRBD2 matches 9 bases. Per germline, CDR1 SGHRS and CDR2 YFSETQ. The CDR3 is 14 amino acids. V gave up 4 bases and J gave up 7 bases; unmatched junction bases: 6.